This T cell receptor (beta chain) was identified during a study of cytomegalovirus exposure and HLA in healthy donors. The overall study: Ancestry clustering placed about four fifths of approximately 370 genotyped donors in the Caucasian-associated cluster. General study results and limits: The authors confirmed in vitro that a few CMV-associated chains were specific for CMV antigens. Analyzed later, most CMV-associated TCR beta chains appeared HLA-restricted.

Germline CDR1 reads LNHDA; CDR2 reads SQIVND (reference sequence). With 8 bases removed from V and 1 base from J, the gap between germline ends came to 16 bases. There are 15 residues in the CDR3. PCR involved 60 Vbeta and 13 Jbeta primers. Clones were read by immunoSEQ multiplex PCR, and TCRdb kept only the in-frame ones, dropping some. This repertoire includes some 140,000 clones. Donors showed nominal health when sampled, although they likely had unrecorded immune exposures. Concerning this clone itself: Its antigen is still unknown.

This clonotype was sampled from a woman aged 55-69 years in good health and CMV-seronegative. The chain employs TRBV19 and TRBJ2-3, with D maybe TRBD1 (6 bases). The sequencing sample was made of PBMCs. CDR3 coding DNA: TGTGCCAGTCGCTCACAGGGTCCCGGCACAGATACGCAGTATTTT. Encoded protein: CASRSQGPGTDTQYF.